The 16 T cell receptor beta chains in this list originate from one sample, sequenced in a study of CXCR3-negative and CXCR3-positive naive CD8 T cells (dated by TCRdb to about 2019). The instrument given in TCRdb is NextSeq 550. The Human TCR Profiling Kit (MiLaboratory) was used to prepare UMI-labeled 5' RACE TRB cDNA libraries. After TCRdb reprocessed the reads, each CDR3 protein sequence was kept as one row, without DNA. The table for this sample records under 85,000 distinct CDR3 sequences. The top ten clonotypes cover 1.6% of the sample. The sample taken for sequencing was naive CXCR3- CD8+ T cells from blood. The intended sense of this specimen's cell subset or site label: CD45RO-CCR7+CD27+CD95- naive CD8+ T cells lacking CXCR3 (TNR3-). These receptors were obtained from a human donor in good health. Some clones in this sample may be carry-over from other donors' samples.

The chain recombines TRBV7-6 with TRBJ2-7; TCRdb's assignment of TRBD1 cannot be checked, as there is no DNA. CDR1 SGHVS and CDR2 FNYEAQ come from the germline V gene. The CDR3 totals 16 residues. CDR3 in amino acids: CASSPGAGTTSYEQYF. The full variable domain, its missing parts supplied by reference TRBV7-6 and TRBJ2-7, is GAGVSQSPRYKVTKRGQDVALRCDPISGHVSLYWYRQALGQGPEFLTYFNYEAQQDKSGLPNDRFSAERPEGSISTLTIQRTEQRDSAMYRCASSPGAGTTSYEQYFGPGTRLTVT.

This chain joins TRBV14 and TRBJ2-7; with no DNA, the TCRdb D assignment of TRBD1 cannot be verified. Per the germline V gene, CDR1 is SGHDN and CDR2 is FVKESK. The CDR3 sequence is 15 residues long. CDR3 in amino acids: CASSPWDRGDHEQYF.

The chain carries TRBV20-1 and TRBJ2-1; TCRdb indicates TRBD1, and absent DNA this call remains unverified. The germline CDR1 and CDR2 sequences are DFQATT and SNEGSKA (reference sequence). The CDR3 totals 15 residues. The CDR3 spells CSASYRGGFRNEQFF.

CDR3 region: CSVHRDRGVREQFF. The chain links TRBV29-1 to TRBJ2-1; TCRdb's D gene call, TRBD1, goes unchecked for lack of DNA. This CDR3 is 14 amino acids long. The germline V gene has CDR1 SQVTM and CDR2 ANQGSEA.

The chain couples TRBV13 to TRBJ2-3; lacking DNA, the TRBD1 call made by TCRdb goes unchecked. The germline V gene encodes CDR1 PRHDT and CDR2 FYEKMQ (reference sequence). The CDR3 is made up of 14 amino acids. CDR3 amino acids: CASSKGRRTDTQYF.

J is TRBJ2-3 and V is TRBV11-2; TCRdb's assignment of TRBD1 cannot be checked, as there is no DNA. The CDR3 totals 18 residues. CDR1 is SGHAT, CDR2 FQNNGV, per germline. CDR3 in amino acids: CASSRPPGSLQLADTQYF.

This chain uses TRBV6-2 or TRBV6-3 with TRBJ2-5. The germline V gene encodes CDR1 MNHEY and CDR2 SVGEGT. The CDR3 extends over 14 amino acids. The CDR3 sequence is CASRPALREETQYF.

The V call is TRBV14, the J call TRBJ1-2; TCRdb proposes TRBD1, but this gene call is untestable without DNA. The CDR3 loop spans 14 amino acids. Germline V gene sequence: CDR1 SGHDN, CDR2 FVKESK. The CDR3 spells CASSRVRGDYGYTF.

The rearrangement joins TRBV29-1 to TRBJ2-7; no DNA is available, so the TRBD1 call from TCRdb remains unchecked. CDR3 length equals 16 residues. Germline CDR1 SQVTM, CDR2 ANQGSEA. The CDR3 region is CSVAMTERSSSYEQYF.

The chain recombines TRBV9 with TRBJ2-3; TCRdb selects TRBD1, and the lack of DNA leaves this call unchecked. CDR1 and CDR2 (germline): SGDLS, YYNGEE. This CDR3 comprises 13 residues. The CDR3 loop reads CASRGGPPDTQYF.

The gene calls are TRBV6-5 and TRBJ1-1; TCRdb selects TRBD1, and the lack of DNA leaves this call unchecked. Germline lookup yields CDR1 MNHEY and CDR2 SVGAGI. This CDR3 contains 15 residues. The chain's CDR3 is CASSRRTGLVTEAFF.

This CDR3 is CASSHGTAREQYF. The chain joins TRBV7-9 to TRBJ2-7; checking the TCRdb D call of TRBD1 is not possible without DNA. CDR1 SEHNR and CDR2 FQNEAQ come from the germline V gene (reference sequence). CDR3 size: 13 residues.

The chain carries TRBV19 and TRBJ2-7. Germline V lookup: CDR1 LNHDA, CDR2 SQIVND (reference sequence). CDR3 size: 14 residues. Here the CDR3 reads CASSTTGLSYEQYF. The complete variable domain, with remaining parts taken from reference TRBV19 and TRBJ2-7, reads DGGITQSPKYLFRKEGQNVTLSCEQNLNHDAMYWYRQDPGQGLRLIYYSQIVNDFQKGDIAEGYSVSREKKESFPLTVTSAQKNPTAFYLCASSTTGLSYEQYFGPGTRLTVT.

This rearrangement joins TRBV7-6 to TRBJ2-1; absent DNA, TCRdb's TRBD1 call cannot be checked. This CDR3 region has 18 residues. Germline CDR1 SGHVS, CDR2 FNYEAQ. This CDR3 reads CASSVALTRDRAYNEQFF.

This chain joins TRBV28 and TRBJ2-1; the D call from TCRdb, TRBD1, cannot be confirmed without DNA. CDR1 and CDR2 (germline): MDHEN, SYDVKM. This CDR3 region has 15 residues. The chain's CDR3 is CASSRPWSSYNEQFF.

The chain has TRBV29-1 and TRBJ2-7. From germline, CDR1 is SQVTM and CDR2 ANQGSEA. This CDR3 has 13 residues. The CDR3 loop is CSVVPEQTYEQYF.